The rows below give T cell receptor beta chains drawn from one sample of a study of blood T cell repertoires in COVID-19. Libraries were prepared by immunoSEQ multiplex PCR; TCRdb keeps only in-frame clonotypes and omits some of them. The data hold 180,000 or so clones, with 80% to 90% observed a single time. What was sequenced was peripheral blood. The receptors originated from a woman aged 80 or over with acute or convalescent COVID-19. CDR3s include the opening cysteine and the closing phenylalanine or tryptophan. D genes are given only for firm matches. A row's size may be missing; if present it is once, few, many or a size class.

V gene	J gene	D gene	clone size	CDR3 DNA	CDR3 protein
TRBV6-5	TRBJ2-1	TRBD2	.	TGTGCCAGCAGGAAACTAGCGGAGGGGACCAATGAGCAGTTCTTC	CASRKLAEGTNEQFF
TRBV6-5	TRBJ2-1	.	.	TGTGCCAGCATCCCACGGGATAGGTCCCACAATGAGCAGTTCTTC	CASIPRDRSHNEQFF
TRBV5-4	TRBJ1-3	TRBD1	few	TGTGCCAGCAGCTTGGCGGACAGGGGGCATCGAAACACCATATATTTT	CASSLADRGHRNTIYF
TRBV18	TRBJ2-1	.	.	TGTGCCAGCTCACCATCGGGTTCCCTTATAGGGCAGTTCTTC	CASSPSGSLIGQFF
TRBV5-1	TRBJ2-5	TRBD1	.	TGCGCCAGCAGCTTGGGGACAGGGGGAGGGGTCCAAGAGACCCAGTACTTC	CASSLGTGGGVQETQYF
TRBV18	TRBJ2-3	TRBD2	.	TGTGCCAGCTCACCGACTAGCGGGAGGAATACGCAGTATTTT	CASSPTSGRNTQYF
TRBV28	TRBJ1-2	TRBD1	.	TGTGCCAGCAGCCGCCTCACGACAGGGGGATATAATGGCTACACCTTC	CASSRLTTGGYNGYTF
TRBV20-1	TRBJ2-2	.	.	TGCAGTGCTAGTGCTCTAGCCCGGGGTGACGGGGAGCTGTTTTTT	CSASALARGDGELFF
TRBV24-1	TRBJ2-1	TRBD2	.	TGTGCCACCAGTAGCCTACTAGCGGATAACTACAATGAGCAGTTCTTC	CATSSLLADNYNEQFF
TRBV24-1	TRBJ1-5	.	.	TGTGCCACCAGTGATTCCCGAGGAGGGGTGGGCAATCAGCCCCAGCATTTT	CATSDSRGGVGNQPQHF
TRBV19	TRBJ1-5	.	.	TGTGCCAGTAGTACCCCCAACACAGGCAGCAATCAGCCCCAGCATTTT	CASSTPNTGSNQPQHF
TRBV27	TRBJ2-1	TRBD2	.	TGTGCCAGCAGTTTATGGGGTAGCGGGAGATACAATGAGCAGTTCTTC	CASSLWGSGRYNEQFF
TRBV19	TRBJ1-2	.	.	TGTGCCAGTAGTATATTAACAGGGATTTATGGCTACACCTTC	CASSILTGIYGYTF
TRBV5-4	TRBJ2-5	TRBD2	.	TGTGCCAGCAGCCGGGAGGGACTCCTTACGGCCCAGTACTTC	CASSREGLLTAQYF